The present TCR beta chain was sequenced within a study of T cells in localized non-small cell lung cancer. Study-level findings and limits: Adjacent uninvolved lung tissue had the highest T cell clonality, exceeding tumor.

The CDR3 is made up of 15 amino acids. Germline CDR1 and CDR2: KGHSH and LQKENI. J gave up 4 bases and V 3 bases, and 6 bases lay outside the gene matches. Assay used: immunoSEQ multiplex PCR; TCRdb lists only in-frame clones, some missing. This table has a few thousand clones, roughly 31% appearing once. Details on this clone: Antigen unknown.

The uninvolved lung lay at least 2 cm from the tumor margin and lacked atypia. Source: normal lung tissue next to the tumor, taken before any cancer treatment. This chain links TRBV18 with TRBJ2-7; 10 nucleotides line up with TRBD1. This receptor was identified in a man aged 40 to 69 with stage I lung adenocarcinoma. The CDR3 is CASSPPDRGAYEQYF. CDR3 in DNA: TGTGCCAGCTCACCTCCGGACAGGGGGGCTTACGAGCAGTACTTC. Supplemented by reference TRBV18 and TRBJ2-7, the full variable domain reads NAGVMQNPRHLVRRRGQEARLRCSPMKGHSHVYWYRQLPEEGLKFMVYLQKENIIDESGMPKERFSAEFPKEGPSILRIQQVVRGDSAAYFCASSPPDRGAYEQYFGPGTRLTVT.